The text below deals with one T cell receptor beta chain. Between the trimmed V and J ends, which lost 4 bases and 7 bases, there was a span of 8 bases. The germline gives CDR1 SGHNT, CDR2 YYREEE (reference sequence). This CDR3 is 11 amino acids long. Original methodology: Nucleated cell counts were estimated from reference gene primer amplification. Generated by immunoSEQ multiplex PCR, the TCRdb table keeps only in-frame clones and is missing some. V and J calls and clone size are given by that table; D and trimming were obtained from the DNA. The table includes some 200,000 clones, 94% detected once. Patients at the Seattle site were enrolled during active infection and followed longitudinally. This specimen comes from a study of blood T cell repertoires in COVID-19. Overall study context: Sites in the United States, Italy and Spain provided acute and convalescent COVID-19 samples. T cells, B-cell-depleted T cells, or PBMCs supplied cDNA or gDNA.

The rearrangement links TRBV5-4 to TRBJ1-1; no firm D call. The clonotype was recovered from a young man with COVID-19, enrolled during active disease. Specimen: peripheral blood. CDR3 bases: TGTGCCAGCAGCCGTCCAGGTGAAGCTTTCTTT. Its protein product is CASSRPGEAFF.